Listed here are 16 T cell receptor beta chains from one sample, sequenced in a study of blood T cell repertoires in COVID-19. The protocol was immunoSEQ multiplex PCR, while the TCRdb copy is restricted to in-frame clones and leaves out a portion. The repertoire holds 70,000 to 95,000 clones, 92% seen once, with under 7.5% in the top ten. Sequenced input: peripheral blood. These receptors were collected from a woman aged 55 to 70 with active COVID-19.

This chain joins TRBV6-5 and TRBJ1-6, with a tentative D call TRBD1 (6 bases). The V end was cut by 2 bases, the J end by 10 bases, with 15 bases between. The CDR3 is 15 amino acids. Germline V CDR1 and CDR2: MNHEY, SVGAGI. In nucleotides, the CDR3 is TGTGCCAGCAGTTACCGGCAAACCAGGGGATCACCCCTCCACTTT. Protein product: CASSYRQTRGSPLHF.

This chain links TRBV19 with TRBJ2-4; maybe TRBD2 (7 bases). CDR1 is LNHDA, CDR2 SQIVND, per germline (reference sequence). Trimming stripped 3 bases from V and 0 bases from J, with 18 bases between. The CDR3 spans 18 residues. CDR3 residues: CASSIGILGGLAKNIQYF. The CDR3 DNA follows: TGTGCCAGTAGTATCGGTATTTTGGGGGGGCTAGCCAAAAACATTCAGTACTTC.

V is TRBV10-1 and J is TRBJ1-6; 9 bases map to TRBD1. J lost 7 bases, V lost 3 bases, and 1 base had no gene match. CDR3 length: 14 amino acids. Per the germline V gene, CDR1 is WNHNN and CDR2 is SYGVQD (reference sequence). In nucleotides, the CDR3 is TGCGCCAGCAGTGAAGGACAGGGGAATTCACCCCTCCACTTT. Translated: CASSEGQGNSPLHF.

The chain employs TRBV6-5 and TRBJ1-1; the D gene is possibly TRBD1 (6 bases). The CDR3 spans 11 residues. Germline-derived CDR1 and CDR2 are MNHEY and SVGAGI. V gave up 6 bases and J gave up 8 bases, with 10 bases separating them. In DNA, the CDR3 is TGTGCCAGCAGCCCCGACAGGGAAGCTTTCTTT. This sequence encodes CASSPDREAFF.

V gene TRBV28 combines with J gene TRBJ1-1, with D possibly matching TRBD1 (5 bases). This CDR3 is built from 13 residues. Trimming cost V 4 bases and J 1 base, with 7 bases left between them. The germline gives CDR1 MDHEN, CDR2 SYDVKM. The CDR3 DNA reads TGTGCCAGCAGTTCGACAGCGAACACTGAAGCTTTCTTT. Amino acid sequence: CASSSTANTEAFF.

V and J are TRBV27 and TRBJ1-5; D gene ambiguous. The CDR3 is 14 amino acids. Per the germline V gene, CDR1 is MNHEY and CDR2 is SMNVEV (reference sequence). Trimming took 0 bases from V and 7 from J, leaving 10 bases between them. The CDR3 is CASSLSRRGQPQHF. CDR3 bases: TGTGCCAGCAGTTTATCCAGGCGTGGGCAGCCCCAGCATTTT.

The chain joins TRBV10-3 to TRBJ2-1; TRBD2 aligns across 7 bases. The CDR3 is made up of 15 amino acids. Germline V gene lookup returns CDR1 ENHRY and CDR2 SYGVKD. V gave up 0 bases and J gave up 6 bases; unmatched junction bases: 5. CDR3 DNA sequence: TGTGCCATCAGTGAGTCGGCGGGAGTGGGCAATGAGCAGTTCTTC. Protein product: CAISESAGVGNEQFF.

The gene calls are TRBV6-5 and TRBJ1-1; D remains ambiguous. V was trimmed by 0 bases and J by 6 bases, leaving 14 bases between them. Germline V gene lookup returns CDR1 MNHEY and CDR2 SVGAGI. The CDR3 is made up of 15 amino acids. For the CDR3, the DNA is TGTGCCAGCAGTTACTCGATATTTGGGCAGTCTGAAGCTTTCTTT. Amino acids: CASSYSIFGQSEAFF.

V gene TRBV11-2 combines with J gene TRBJ1-1, with D maybe TRBD1 (5 bases). Germline V gene sequence: CDR1 SGHAT, CDR2 FQNNGV. V was pared by 1 base and J by 1 base, with 10 bases between. This CDR3 is built from 15 residues. The CDR3 loop is CASSLALTGNTEAFF. CDR3 DNA sequence: TGTGCCAGCAGCTTAGCCCTAACAGGGAACACTGAAGCTTTCTTT.

The chain employs TRBV15 and TRBJ2-5, with D possibly matching TRBD2 (5 bases). CDR1 is LNHNV and CDR2 is YYDKDF in the germline V gene (reference sequence). V lost 0 bases and J lost 1, with 12 bases in between. The CDR3 has 16 amino acids. The chain's CDR3 is CATSREAGYSQETQYF. The CDR3 coding sequence is TGTGCCACCAGCAGAGAGGCGGGTTATTCCCAAGAGACCCAGTACTTC.

This chain uses TRBV24-1 with TRBJ2-1, with 7 bases aligning to TRBD2. Germline values: CDR1 KGHDR, CDR2 SFDVKD. Trimming at V came to 3 bases and at J to 5 bases, leaving 15 bases not matched to a gene. This CDR3 is built from 18 residues. The CDR3 DNA reads as TGTGCCACCAGTGATCCCGACCCGGGCGGGAGACTGAACAATGAGCAGTTCTTC. Its translation: CATSDPDPGGRLNNEQFF.

The chain uses TRBV5-4 and TRBJ2-3; 9 bases map to TRBD2. CDR3 size: 17 residues. The ends lost 0 bases at V and 0 bases at J; junction bases unmatched: 5. Germline V gene sequence: CDR1 SGHNT, CDR2 YYREEE (reference sequence). In DNA, the CDR3 is TGTGCCAGCAGCTTGGCCCTTGCGGGGGGGAGCACAGATACGCAGTATTTT. It yields the protein CASSLALAGGSTDTQYF. The whole variable domain, remainder taken from reference TRBV5-4 and TRBJ2-3, is ETGVTQSPTHLIKTRGQQVTLRCSSQSGHNTVSWYQQALGQGPQFIFQYYREEENGRGNFPPRFSGLQFPNYSSELNVNALELDDSALYLCASSLALAGGSTDTQYFGPGTRLTVL.

The chain uses TRBV6-6 and TRBJ1-5, with 8 bases that match TRBD1. The CDR3 is 15 amino acids. The germline CDR1 and CDR2 sequences are MNHNY and SVGAGI (reference sequence). The V and J ends lost 6 bases and 2 bases, in that order; junction bases with no gene match: 6. CDR3 residues: CASRPGQGGNQPQHF. In DNA form, the CDR3 reads TGTGCCAGCAGACCCGGACAGGGAGGCAATCAGCCCCAGCATTTT.

This clone was observed a handful of times. This rearrangement joins TRBV11-2 to TRBJ1-3; D not resolved. Trimming cost V 2 bases and J 3 bases, with 23 bases left between them. This CDR3 is 19 amino acids long. The germline CDR1 and CDR2 sequences are SGHAT and FQNNGV. The CDR3 loop is CASSLYTRVQRLDGNTIYF. The CDR3 DNA reads as TGTGCCAGCAGCTTATATACGAGGGTCCAGAGATTAGATGGAAACACCATATATTTT.

The chain has TRBV28 and TRBJ1-5, with D possibly TRBD1 on 5 matching bases. V was trimmed by 3 bases and J by 5 bases, leaving 14 bases between them. CDR3 length: 15 amino acids. The germline gives CDR1 MDHEN, CDR2 SYDVKM. Written as DNA, the CDR3 is TGTGCCAGCAGTTTGAGTAGTCAGGGCTATCAGCCCCAGCATTTT. It translates to CASSLSSQGYQPQHF.

The chain uses TRBV19 and TRBJ2-2; 7 bases match TRBD1. The germline V gene encodes CDR1 LNHDA and CDR2 SQIVND (reference sequence). V trimming: 7 bases; J trimming: 1 base; junction bases outside the gene matches: 3. The CDR3 contains 14 residues. CDR3 sequence: CASMGQRNTGELFF. CDR3 nucleotides: TGTGCCAGTATGGGACAGAGGAACACCGGGGAGCTGTTTTTT.